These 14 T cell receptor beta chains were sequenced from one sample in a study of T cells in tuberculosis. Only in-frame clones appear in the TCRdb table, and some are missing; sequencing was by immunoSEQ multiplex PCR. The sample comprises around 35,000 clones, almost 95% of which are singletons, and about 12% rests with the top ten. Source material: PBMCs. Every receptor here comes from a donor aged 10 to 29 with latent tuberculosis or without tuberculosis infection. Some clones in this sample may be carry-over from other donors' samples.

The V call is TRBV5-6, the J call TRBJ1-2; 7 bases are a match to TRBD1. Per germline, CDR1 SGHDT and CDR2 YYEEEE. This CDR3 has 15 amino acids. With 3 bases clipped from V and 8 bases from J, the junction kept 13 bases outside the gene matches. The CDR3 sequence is CASSWMTGRFDGYTF. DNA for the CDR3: TGTGCCAGCAGCTGGATGACAGGGCGCTTTGACGGCTACACCTTC.

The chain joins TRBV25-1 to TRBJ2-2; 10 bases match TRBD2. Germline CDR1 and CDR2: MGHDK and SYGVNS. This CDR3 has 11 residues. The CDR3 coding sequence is TGTGGGACTAGCGGCACCGGGGAGCTGTTTTTT. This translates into CGTSGTGELFF. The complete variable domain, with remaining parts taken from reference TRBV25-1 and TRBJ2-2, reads EADIYQTPRYLVIGTGKKITLECSQTMGHDKMYWYQQDPGMELHLIHYSYGVNSTEKGDLSSESTVSRIRTEHFPLTLESARPSHTSQYLCGTSGTGELFFGEGSRLTVL.

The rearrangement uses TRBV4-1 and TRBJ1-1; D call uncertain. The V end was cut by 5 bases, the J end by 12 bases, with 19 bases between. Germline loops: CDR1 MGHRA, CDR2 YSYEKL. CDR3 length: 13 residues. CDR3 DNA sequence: TGCGCCAGCAGCTACGACGAGGGTTATCGAACTTTCTTT. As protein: CASSYDEGYRTFF.

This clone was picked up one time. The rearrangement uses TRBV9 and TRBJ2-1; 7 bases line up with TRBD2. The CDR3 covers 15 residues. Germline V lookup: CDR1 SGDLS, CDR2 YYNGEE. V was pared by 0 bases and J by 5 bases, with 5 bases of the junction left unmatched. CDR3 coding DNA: TGTGCCAGCAGCGTAGGGGGCGGGGGAGACAATGAGCAGTTCTTC. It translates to CASSVGGGGDNEQFF.

As DNA, the CDR3 is TGTGCCAGCAGCCGGGGACAGTTATCTGGGGCCAACGTCCTGACTTTC. This codes for CASSRGQLSGANVLTF. The V and J genes are TRBV2 and TRBJ2-6; 7 nucleotides align to TRBD1. The CDR3 spans 16 residues. The V and J ends lost 6 bases and 1 base, in that order; junction bases with no gene match: 6. Looked up from germline, CDR1 is SNHLY and CDR2 is FYNNEI.

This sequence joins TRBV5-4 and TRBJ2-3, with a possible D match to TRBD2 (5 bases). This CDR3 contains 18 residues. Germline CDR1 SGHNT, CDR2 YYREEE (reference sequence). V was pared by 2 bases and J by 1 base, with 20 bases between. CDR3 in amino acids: CASSFGRRSGARTDTQYF. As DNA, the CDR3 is TGTGCCAGCAGCTTTGGGAGAAGAAGCGGAGCCCGCACAGATACGCAGTATTTT.

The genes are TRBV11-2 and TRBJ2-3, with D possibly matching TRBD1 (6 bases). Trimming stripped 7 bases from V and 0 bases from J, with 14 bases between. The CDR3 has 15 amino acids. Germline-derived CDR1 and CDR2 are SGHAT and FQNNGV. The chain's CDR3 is CASNRFGTSTDTQYF. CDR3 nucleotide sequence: TGTGCCAGCAACCGATTCGGGACAAGCACAGATACGCAGTATTTT.

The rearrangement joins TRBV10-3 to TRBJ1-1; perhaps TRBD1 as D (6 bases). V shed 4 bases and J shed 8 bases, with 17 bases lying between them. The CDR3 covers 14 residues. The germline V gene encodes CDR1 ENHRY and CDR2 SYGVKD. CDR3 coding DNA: TGTGCCATCAGTGGGACAGCTGACCTCCCCGAAGCTTTCTTT. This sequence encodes CAISGTADLPEAFF.

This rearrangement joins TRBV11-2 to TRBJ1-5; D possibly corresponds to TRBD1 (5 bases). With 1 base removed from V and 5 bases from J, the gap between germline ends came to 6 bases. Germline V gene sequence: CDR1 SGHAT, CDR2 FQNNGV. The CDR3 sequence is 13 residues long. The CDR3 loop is CASSLGGDQPQHF. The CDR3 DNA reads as TGTGCCAGCAGCTTAGGGGGCGATCAGCCCCAGCATTTT.

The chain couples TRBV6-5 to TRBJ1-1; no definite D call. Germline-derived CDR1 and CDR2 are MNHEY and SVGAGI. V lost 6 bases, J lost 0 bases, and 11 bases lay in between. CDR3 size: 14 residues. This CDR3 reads CASSRRGMNTEAFF. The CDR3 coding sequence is TGTGCCAGCAGCCGCCGAGGAATGAACACTGAAGCTTTCTTT.

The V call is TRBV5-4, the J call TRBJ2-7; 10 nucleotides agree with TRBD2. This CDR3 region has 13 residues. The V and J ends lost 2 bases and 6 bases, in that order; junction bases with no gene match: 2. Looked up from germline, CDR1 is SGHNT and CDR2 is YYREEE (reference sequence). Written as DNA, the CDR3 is TGTGCCAGCAGCTTCGGGACTAGCGCCGAGCAGTACTTC. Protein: CASSFGTSAEQYF.

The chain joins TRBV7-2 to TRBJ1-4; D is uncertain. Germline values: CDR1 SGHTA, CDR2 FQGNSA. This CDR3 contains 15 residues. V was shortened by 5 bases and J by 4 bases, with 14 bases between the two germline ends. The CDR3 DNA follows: TGTGCCAGCAGCGAGCAGGCCGCCCTTAATGAAAAACTGTTTTTT. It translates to CASSEQAALNEKLFF.

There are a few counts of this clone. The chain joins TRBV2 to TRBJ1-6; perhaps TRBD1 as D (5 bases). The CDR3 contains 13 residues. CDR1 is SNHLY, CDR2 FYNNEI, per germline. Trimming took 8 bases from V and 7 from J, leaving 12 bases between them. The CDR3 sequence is CASHRDFNSPLHF. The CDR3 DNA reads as TGTGCCAGCCACCGGGACTTCAATTCACCCCTCCACTTT.

The CDR3 here is CASSYGQGAEAFF. DNA for the CDR3: TGTGCCAGCAGTTACGGACAGGGGGCGGAAGCTTTCTTT. V and J are TRBV6-5 and TRBJ1-1; 11 positions agree with TRBD1. Germline V gene data show CDR1 as MNHEY and CDR2 as SVGAGI. This CDR3 spans 13 amino acids. Trimming at V came to 2 bases and at J to 8 bases, leaving 1 base not matched to a gene.